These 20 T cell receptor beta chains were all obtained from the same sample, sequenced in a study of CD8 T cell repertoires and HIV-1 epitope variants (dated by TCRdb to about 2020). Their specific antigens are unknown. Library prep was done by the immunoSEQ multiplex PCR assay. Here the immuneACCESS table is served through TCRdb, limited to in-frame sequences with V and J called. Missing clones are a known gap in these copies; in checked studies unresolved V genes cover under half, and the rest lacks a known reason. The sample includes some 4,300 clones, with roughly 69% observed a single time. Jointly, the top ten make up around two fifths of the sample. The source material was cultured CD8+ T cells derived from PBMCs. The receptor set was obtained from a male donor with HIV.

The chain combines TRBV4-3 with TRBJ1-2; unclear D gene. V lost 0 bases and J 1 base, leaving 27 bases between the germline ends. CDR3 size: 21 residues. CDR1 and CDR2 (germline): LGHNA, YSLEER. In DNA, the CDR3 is TGCGCCAGCAGCCAAGAAAGCCCGTTGGACCAGCAAACATTCCATAACTATGGCTACACCTTC. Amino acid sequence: CASSQESPLDQQTFHNYGYTF.

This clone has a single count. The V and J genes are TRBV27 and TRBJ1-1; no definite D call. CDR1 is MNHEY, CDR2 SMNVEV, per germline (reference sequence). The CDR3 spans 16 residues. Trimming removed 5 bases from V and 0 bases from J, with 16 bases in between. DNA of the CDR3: TGTGCCAGCAGTCTCTACGGGGAGGATCTGAACACTGAAGCTTTCTTT. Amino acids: CASSLYGEDLNTEAFF.

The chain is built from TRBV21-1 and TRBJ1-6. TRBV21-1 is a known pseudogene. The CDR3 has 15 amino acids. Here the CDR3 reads CASSKGGPYNSPLHF. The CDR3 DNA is TGTGCCAGCAGCAAAGGAGGGCCCTATAATTCACCCCTCCACTTT.

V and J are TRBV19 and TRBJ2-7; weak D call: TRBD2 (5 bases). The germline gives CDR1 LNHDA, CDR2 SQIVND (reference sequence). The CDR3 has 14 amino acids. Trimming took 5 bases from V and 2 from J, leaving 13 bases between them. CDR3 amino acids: CASSSRETPYEQYF. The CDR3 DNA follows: TGTGCCAGTAGTTCGAGGGAGACCCCCTACGAGCAGTACTTC.

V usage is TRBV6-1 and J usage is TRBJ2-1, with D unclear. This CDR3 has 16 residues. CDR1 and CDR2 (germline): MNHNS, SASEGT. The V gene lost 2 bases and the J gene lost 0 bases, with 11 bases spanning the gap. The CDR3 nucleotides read TGTGCCAGCAGTGAATTTGGCACCCGCTCCTACAATGAGCAGTTCTTC. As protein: CASSEFGTRSYNEQFF.

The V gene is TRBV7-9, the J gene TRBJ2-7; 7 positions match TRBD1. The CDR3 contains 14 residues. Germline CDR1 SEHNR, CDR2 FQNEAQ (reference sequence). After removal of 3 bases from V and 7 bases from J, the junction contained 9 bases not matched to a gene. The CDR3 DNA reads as TGTGCCAGCAGCTTGGGACAGTACCTTCGTGAGCAGTACTTC. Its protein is CASSLGQYLREQYF.

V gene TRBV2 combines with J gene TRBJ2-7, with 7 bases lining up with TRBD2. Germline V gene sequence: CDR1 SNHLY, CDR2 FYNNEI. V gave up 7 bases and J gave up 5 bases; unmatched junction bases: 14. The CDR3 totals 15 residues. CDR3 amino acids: CASIGFESSGNEQYF. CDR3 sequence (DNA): TGTGCCAGCATTGGATTCGAGTCTAGCGGTAACGAGCAGTACTTC.

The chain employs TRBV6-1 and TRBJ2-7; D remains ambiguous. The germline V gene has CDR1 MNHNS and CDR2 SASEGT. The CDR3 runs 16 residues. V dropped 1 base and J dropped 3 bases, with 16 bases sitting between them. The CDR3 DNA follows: TGTGCCAGCAGTGAAGGGGTCGGCTTATCGATCTACGAGCAGTACTTC. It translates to CASSEGVGLSIYEQYF.

The CDR3 DNA reads TGTGCCAGCAGTGAAGGCGGAGGCTCCTACAATGAGCAGTTCTTC. Protein product: CASSEGGGSYNEQFF. This rearrangement joins TRBV6-1 to TRBJ2-1; D might be TRBD2 (5 bases). CDR3 length equals 15 residues. The germline CDR1 and CDR2 sequences are MNHNS and SASEGT. Trimming pared 1 base from V and 0 bases from J, leaving 7 bases between.

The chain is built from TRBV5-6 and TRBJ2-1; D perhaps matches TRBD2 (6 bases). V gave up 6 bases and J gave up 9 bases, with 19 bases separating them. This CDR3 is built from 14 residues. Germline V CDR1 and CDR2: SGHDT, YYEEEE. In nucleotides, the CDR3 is TGTGCCAGCAAAACCGGGACTCCGTCGATTGAGCAGTTCTTC. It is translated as CASKTGTPSIEQFF.

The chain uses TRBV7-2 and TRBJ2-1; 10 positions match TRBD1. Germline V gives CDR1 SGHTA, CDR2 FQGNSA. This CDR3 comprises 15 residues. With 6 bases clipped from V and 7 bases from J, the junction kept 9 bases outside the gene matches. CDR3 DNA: TGTGCCAGCAGGTCCATGGGACAGGGGAAAAATGAGCAGTTCTTC. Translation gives CASRSMGQGKNEQFF.

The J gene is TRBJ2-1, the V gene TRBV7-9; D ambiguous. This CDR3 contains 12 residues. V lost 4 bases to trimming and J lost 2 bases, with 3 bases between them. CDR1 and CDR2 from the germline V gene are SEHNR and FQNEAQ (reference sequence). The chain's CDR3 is CASSSPYNEQFF. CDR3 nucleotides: TGTGCCAGCAGCTCTCCCTACAATGAGCAGTTCTTC.

CDR3: CASSLHEGYFLNTEAFF. The CDR3 DNA reads as TGTGCCAGCTCACTACACGAAGGGTACTTCTTGAACACTGAAGCTTTCTTT. The rearrangement uses TRBV18 and TRBJ1-1, with D uncertain. Per the germline V gene, CDR1 is KGHSH and CDR2 is LQKENI. Trimming took 4 bases from V and 0 from J, leaving 18 bases between them. The CDR3 has 17 amino acids.

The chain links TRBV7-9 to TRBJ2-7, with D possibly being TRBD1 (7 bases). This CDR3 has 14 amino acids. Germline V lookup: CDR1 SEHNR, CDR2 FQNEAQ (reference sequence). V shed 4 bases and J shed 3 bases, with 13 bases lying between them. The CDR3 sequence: CASSSGRDSYEQYF. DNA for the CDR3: TGTGCCAGCAGCTCCGGGCGGGACAGCTACGAGCAGTACTTC.

CDR3 loop: CASSLEQPYEQYF. The CDR3 DNA reads TGTGCCAGCAGCTTGGAACAGCCCTACGAGCAGTACTTC. The rearrangement uses TRBV5-4 and TRBJ2-7; D remains unclear. Per germline, CDR1 SGHNT and CDR2 YYREEE (reference sequence). The CDR3 sequence is 13 residues long. Trimming removed 0 bases at V and 2 bases at J, with 6 bases between.

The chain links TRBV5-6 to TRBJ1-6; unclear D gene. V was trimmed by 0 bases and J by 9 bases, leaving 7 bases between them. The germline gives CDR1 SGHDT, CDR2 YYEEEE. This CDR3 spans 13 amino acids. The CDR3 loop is CASSLGAVSPLHF. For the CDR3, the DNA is TGTGCCAGCAGCTTGGGTGCGGTTTCACCCCTCCACTTT.

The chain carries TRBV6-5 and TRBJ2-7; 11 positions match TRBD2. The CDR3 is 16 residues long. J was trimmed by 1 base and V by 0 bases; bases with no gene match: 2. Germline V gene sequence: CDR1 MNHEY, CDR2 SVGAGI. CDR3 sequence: CASSYSTSGASYEQYF. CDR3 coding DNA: TGTGCCAGCAGTTACTCGACTAGCGGGGCATCCTACGAGCAGTACTTC.

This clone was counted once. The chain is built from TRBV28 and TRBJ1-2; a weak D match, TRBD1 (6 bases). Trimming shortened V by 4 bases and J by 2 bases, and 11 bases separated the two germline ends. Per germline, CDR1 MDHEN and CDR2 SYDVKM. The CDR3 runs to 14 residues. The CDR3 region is CASSSSDSNYGYTF. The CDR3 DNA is TGTGCCAGCAGTTCCTCGGACAGCAACTATGGCTACACCTTC.

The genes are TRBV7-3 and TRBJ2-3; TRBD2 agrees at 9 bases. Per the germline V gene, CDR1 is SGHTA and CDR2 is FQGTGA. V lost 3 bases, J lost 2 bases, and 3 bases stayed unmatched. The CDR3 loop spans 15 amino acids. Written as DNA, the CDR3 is TGTGCCAGCAGCTTGGCGGGGGGGCCCACAGATACGCAGTATTTT. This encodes CASSLAGGPTDTQYF.

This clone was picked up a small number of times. CDR3 amino acids: CASSAFGQGNTYEQYF. As DNA, the CDR3 is TGTGCCAGCAGTGCCTTCGGACAGGGGAATACCTACGAGCAGTACTTC. V usage is TRBV28 and J usage is TRBJ2-7; 9 bases fit TRBD1. The CDR3 is 16 residues long. V lost 5 bases to trimming and J lost 2 bases; unmatched junction nucleotides: 10. The V gene's germline CDR1 is MDHEN and CDR2 SYDVKM. Based on the CDR3 plus reference TRBV28 and TRBJ2-7, the full variable domain is DVKVTQSSRYLVKRTGEKVFLECVQDMDHENMFWYRQDPGLGLRLIYFSYDVKMKEKGDIPEGYSVSREKKERFSLILESASTNQTSMYLCASSAFGQGNTYEQYFGPGTRLTVT.